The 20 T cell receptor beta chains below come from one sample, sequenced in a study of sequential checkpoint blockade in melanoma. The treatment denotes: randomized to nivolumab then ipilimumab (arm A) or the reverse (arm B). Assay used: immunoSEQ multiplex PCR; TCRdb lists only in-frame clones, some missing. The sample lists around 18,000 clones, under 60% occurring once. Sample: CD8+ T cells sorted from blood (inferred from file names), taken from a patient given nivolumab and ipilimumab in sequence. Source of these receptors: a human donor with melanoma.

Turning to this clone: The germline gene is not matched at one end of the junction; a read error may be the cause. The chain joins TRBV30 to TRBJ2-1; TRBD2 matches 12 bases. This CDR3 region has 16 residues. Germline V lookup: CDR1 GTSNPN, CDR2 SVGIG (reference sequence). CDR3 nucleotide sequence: TGTGCCCGGGGCACCGGGACTAGCGGGTCCCACAATGAGCAGCTCTTC. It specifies CARGTGTSGSHNEQLF.

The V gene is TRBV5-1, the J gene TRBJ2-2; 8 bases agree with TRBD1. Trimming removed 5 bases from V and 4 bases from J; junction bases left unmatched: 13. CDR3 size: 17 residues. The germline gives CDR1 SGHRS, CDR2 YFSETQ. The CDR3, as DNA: TGCGCCAGCAGACAACCTGGACAGGGTTTGAGCACCGGGGAGCTGTTTTTT. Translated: CASRQPGQGLSTGELFF.

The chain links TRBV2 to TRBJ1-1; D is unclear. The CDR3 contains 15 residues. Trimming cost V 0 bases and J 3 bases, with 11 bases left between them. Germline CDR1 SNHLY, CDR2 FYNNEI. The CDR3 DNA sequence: TGTGCCAGCAGTGAAGCCGGGAAGGATTACACTGAAGCTTTCTTT. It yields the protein CASSEAGKDYTEAFF.

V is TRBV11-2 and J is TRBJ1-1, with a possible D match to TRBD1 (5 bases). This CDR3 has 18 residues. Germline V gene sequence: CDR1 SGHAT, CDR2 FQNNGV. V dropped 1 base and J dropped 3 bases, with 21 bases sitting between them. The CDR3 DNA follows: TGTGCCAGCAGCTTAGTTTCCGGGACTAGAAGAATTTACACTGAAGCTTTCTTT. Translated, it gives CASSLVSGTRRIYTEAFF. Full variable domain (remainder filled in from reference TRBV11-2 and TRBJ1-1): EAGVAQSPRYKIIEKRQSVAFWCNPISGHATLYWYQQILGQGPKLLIQFQNNGVVDDSQLPKDRFSAERLKGVDSTLKIQPAKLEDSAVYLCASSLVSGTRRIYTEAFFGQGTRLTVV.

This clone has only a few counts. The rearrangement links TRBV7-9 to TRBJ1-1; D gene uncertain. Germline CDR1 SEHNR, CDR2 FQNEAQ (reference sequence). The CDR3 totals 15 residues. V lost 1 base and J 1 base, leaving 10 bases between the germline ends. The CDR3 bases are TGTGCCAGCAGCTTAGTGGTGCGGGCGAACACTGAAGCTTTCTTT. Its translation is CASSLVVRANTEAFF.

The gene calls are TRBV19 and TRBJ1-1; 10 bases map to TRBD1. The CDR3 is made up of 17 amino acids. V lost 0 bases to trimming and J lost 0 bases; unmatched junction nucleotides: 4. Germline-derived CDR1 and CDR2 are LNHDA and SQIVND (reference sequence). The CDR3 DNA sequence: TGTGCCAGTAGTATAGATGACAGGGGGCTGGTGAACACTGAAGCTTTCTTT. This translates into CASSIDDRGLVNTEAFF.

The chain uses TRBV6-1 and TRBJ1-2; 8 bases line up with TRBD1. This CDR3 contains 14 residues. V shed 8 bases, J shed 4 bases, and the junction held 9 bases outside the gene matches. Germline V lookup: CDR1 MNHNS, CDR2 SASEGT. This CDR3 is CASLTGAVLYGYTF. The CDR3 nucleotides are TGTGCCAGCTTGACAGGGGCCGTACTCTATGGCTACACCTTC.

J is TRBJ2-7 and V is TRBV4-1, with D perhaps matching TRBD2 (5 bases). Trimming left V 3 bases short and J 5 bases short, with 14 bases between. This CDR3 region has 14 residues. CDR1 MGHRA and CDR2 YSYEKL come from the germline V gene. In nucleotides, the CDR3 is TGCGCCAGCAGCCAGGACTGGGGTCAGGACGAGCAGTACTTC. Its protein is CASSQDWGQDEQYF.

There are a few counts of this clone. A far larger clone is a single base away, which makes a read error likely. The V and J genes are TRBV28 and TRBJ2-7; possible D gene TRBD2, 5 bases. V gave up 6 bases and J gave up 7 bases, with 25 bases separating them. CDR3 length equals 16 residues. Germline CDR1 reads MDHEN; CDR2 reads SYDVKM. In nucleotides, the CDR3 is TGTGCCAGCAGCCTTCTGGAGGTAGGGATCTACAATGAGCAGTACTTC. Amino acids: CASSLLEVGIYNEQYF.

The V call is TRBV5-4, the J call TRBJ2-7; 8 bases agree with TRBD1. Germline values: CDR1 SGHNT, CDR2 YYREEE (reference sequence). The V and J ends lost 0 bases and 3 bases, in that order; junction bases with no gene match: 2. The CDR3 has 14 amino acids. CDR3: CASSLGRGHYEQYF. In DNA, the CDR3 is TGTGCCAGCAGCTTGGGCAGGGGGCACTACGAGCAGTACTTC.

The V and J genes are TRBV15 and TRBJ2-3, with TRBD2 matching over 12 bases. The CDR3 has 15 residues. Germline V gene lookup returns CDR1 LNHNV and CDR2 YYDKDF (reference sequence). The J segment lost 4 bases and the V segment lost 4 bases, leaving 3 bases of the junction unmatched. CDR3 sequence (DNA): TGTGCCACCAGCAACCTAGCGGGGGGGTCAGATACGCAGTATTTT. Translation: CATSNLAGGSDTQYF.

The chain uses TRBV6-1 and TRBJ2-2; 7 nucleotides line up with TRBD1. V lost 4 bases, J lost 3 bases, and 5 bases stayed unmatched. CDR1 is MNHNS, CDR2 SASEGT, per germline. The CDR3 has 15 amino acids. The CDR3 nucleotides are TGTGCCAGCAGTGGTAGGGGGCTGGACACCGGGGAGCTGTTTTTT. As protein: CASSGRGLDTGELFF.

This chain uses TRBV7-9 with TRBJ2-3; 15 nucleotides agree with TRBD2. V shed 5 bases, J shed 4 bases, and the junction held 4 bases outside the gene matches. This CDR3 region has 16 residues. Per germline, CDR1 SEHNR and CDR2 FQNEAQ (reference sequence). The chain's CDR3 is CASSRTSGGVSDTQYF. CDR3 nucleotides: TGTGCCAGCAGCCGGACTAGCGGGGGGGTATCAGATACGCAGTATTTT.

Here the CDR3 reads CASSDSLAGAITGELFF. In DNA, the CDR3 is TGTGCCAGCAGCGATAGCTTAGCGGGAGCGATCACCGGGGAGCTGTTTTTT. The chain is built from TRBV9 and TRBJ2-2; 9 bases line up with TRBD2. The V gene's germline CDR1 is SGDLS and CDR2 YYNGEE. J gave up 4 bases and V 3 bases, and 10 bases lay outside the gene matches. The CDR3 is 17 amino acids.

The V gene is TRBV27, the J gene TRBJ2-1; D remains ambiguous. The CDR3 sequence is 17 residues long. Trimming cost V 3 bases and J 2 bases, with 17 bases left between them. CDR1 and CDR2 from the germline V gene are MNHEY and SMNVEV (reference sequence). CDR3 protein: CASSFVTISRPYNEQFF. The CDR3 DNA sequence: TGTGCCAGCAGTTTTGTTACAATCAGTCGCCCCTACAATGAGCAGTTCTTC.

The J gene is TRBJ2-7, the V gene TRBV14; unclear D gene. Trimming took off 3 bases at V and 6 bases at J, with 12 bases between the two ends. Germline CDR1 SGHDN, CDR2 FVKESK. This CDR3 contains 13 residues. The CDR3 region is CASSQSTGGEQYF. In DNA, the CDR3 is TGTGCCAGCAGCCAGAGTACGGGTGGCGAGCAGTACTTC.

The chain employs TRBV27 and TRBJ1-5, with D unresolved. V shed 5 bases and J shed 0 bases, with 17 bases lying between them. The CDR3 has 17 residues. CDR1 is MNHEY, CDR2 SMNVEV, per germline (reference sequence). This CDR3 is CASSPPAPEDSNQPQHF. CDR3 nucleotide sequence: TGTGCCAGCAGTCCTCCCGCCCCCGAGGATAGCAATCAGCCCCAGCATTTT.

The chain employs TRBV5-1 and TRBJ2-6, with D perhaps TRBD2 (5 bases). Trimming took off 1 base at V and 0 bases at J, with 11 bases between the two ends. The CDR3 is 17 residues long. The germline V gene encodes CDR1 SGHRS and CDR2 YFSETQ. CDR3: CASSLTEVPSGANVLTF. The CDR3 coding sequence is TGCGCCAGCAGCTTGACGGAGGTACCCTCTGGGGCCAACGTCCTGACTTTC.

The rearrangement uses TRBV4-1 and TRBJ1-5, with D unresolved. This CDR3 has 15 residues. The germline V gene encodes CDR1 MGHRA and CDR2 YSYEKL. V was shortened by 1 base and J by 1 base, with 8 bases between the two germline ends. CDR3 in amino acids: CASSQVQASNQPQHF. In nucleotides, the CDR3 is TGCGCCAGCAGCCAAGTCCAGGCAAGCAATCAGCCCCAGCATTTT.

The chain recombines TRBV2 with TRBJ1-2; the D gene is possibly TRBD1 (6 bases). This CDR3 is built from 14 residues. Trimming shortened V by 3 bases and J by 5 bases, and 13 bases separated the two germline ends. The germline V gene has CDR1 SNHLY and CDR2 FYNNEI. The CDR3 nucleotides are TGTGCCAGCAGTGATGATGGGCAGGGGTATGGCTACACCTTC. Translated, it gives CASSDDGQGYGYTF. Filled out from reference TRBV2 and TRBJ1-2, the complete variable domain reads EPEVTQTPSHQVTQMGQEVILRCVPISNHLYFYWYRQILGQKVEFLVSFYNNEISEKSEIFDDQFSVERPDGSNFTLKIRSTKLEDSAMYFCASSDDGQGYGYTFGSGTRLTVV.